Each of the 27 T cell receptor beta chains below was sequenced from the same sample in a study of cytomegalovirus exposure and HLA in healthy donors. Measured with immunoSEQ multiplex PCR; TCRdb has only the in-frame clones, and not every one. The repertoire holds some 130,000 clones, with about 80% as singletons. Source material: PBMCs. All receptors derive from a man aged 25-40 years in good health and CMV-seropositive.

This chain links TRBV30 with TRBJ1-5; 10 positions match TRBD1. The J segment lost 6 bases and the V segment lost 0 bases, leaving 11 bases of the junction unmatched. CDR1 and CDR2 (germline): GTSNPN, SVGIG (reference sequence). This CDR3 contains 17 residues. As DNA, the CDR3 is TGTGCCTGGAGTGTCCCGACAGGGGGCGCTAGGTCTCAGCCCCAGCATTTT. This translates into CAWSVPTGGARSQPQHF.

The V gene is TRBV11-2, the J gene TRBJ1-3, with D tentatively TRBD1 (5 bases). V lost 5 bases and J 4 bases, leaving 15 bases between the germline ends. Germline V gene sequence: CDR1 SGHAT, CDR2 FQNNGV. The CDR3 is 15 amino acids. CDR3 nucleotide sequence: TGTGCCAGCAGCCTCGGGGGAGGGAAAGGAAACACCATATATTTT. It translates to CASSLGGGKGNTIYF.

This clone was recorded a few times. This sequence joins TRBV10-3 and TRBJ2-2; TRBD2 might be the D (6 bases). Per germline, CDR1 ENHRY and CDR2 SYGVKD. The CDR3 spans 14 residues. The V and J ends lost 6 bases and 1 base respectively, with 9 bases between them. The CDR3 nucleotides are TGTGCCATCAGGGATAGCGGGAACACCGGGGAGCTGTTTTTT. It is translated as CAIRDSGNTGELFF.

This chain links TRBV9 with TRBJ2-1; 10 bases are shared with TRBD2. The CDR3 loop spans 17 amino acids. Per germline, CDR1 SGDLS and CDR2 YYNGEE. The junction had 12 bases not matched to a gene; V was cut back by 2 bases and J by 7 bases. The CDR3 here is CASSVGVASGSDNEQFF. The CDR3 DNA sequence: TGTGCCAGCAGCGTCGGTGTCGCTAGCGGGAGTGATAATGAGCAGTTCTTC.

The chain couples TRBV6-1 to TRBJ2-5; TRBD2 matches 7 bases. The CDR3 has 14 amino acids. The germline V gene has CDR1 MNHNS and CDR2 SASEGT. Trimming took 5 bases from V and 1 from J; bases not matched to a gene: 4. Here the CDR3 reads CASSFSSGQETQYF. In nucleotides, the CDR3 is TGTGCCAGCAGTTTTTCTAGCGGCCAAGAGACCCAGTACTTC.

The chain couples TRBV2 to TRBJ2-5, with 11 bases that match TRBD1. The germline V gene encodes CDR1 SNHLY and CDR2 FYNNEI. V lost 7 bases to trimming and J lost 5 bases; unmatched junction nucleotides: 9. The CDR3 covers 15 residues. The CDR3 nucleotides are TGTGCCAGCACCGGGACAGGGGGAAGGTGGGAGACCCAGTACTTC. It is translated as CASTGTGGRWETQYF.

This clone has a handful of counts. V gene TRBV5-4 combines with J gene TRBJ1-4, with TRBD1 as a possible D gene (5 bases). V lost 3 bases, J lost 7 bases, and 13 bases lay in between. The CDR3 has 14 residues. Per germline, CDR1 SGHNT and CDR2 YYREEE (reference sequence). In nucleotides, the CDR3 is TGTGCCAGCAGCTCGCCCGGGGGGGGTGAAAAACTGTTTTTT. Translating gives CASSSPGGGEKLFF.

Note on this clone: Other DNA sequences in the same sample also yield this CDR3. The chain joins TRBV27 to TRBJ1-2; 8 bases are a match to TRBD1. V lost 5 bases to trimming and J lost 4 bases; unmatched junction nucleotides: 6. This CDR3 region has 14 residues. Germline loops: CDR1 MNHEY, CDR2 SMNVEV (reference sequence). The CDR3 spells CASSPSTGAYGYTF. Written as DNA, the CDR3 is TGTGCCAGCAGTCCTTCGACAGGGGCCTATGGCTACACCTTC.

The rearrangement joins TRBV27 to TRBJ2-1; 8 bases line up with TRBD1. CDR3 length equals 17 residues. CDR1 and CDR2 (germline): MNHEY, SMNVEV (reference sequence). V lost 2 bases, J lost 7 bases, and 13 bases stayed unmatched. Here the CDR3 reads CASSLDRKDRVKNEQFF. CDR3 nucleotides: TGTGCCAGCAGTTTAGACCGCAAGGACAGGGTTAAAAATGAGCAGTTCTTC.

A note on this clone: Additional DNA sequences in this sample encode the identical CDR3. V is TRBV5-4 and J is TRBJ2-3, with 12 nucleotides matching TRBD2. The junction had 4 bases not matched to a gene; V was cut back by 4 bases and J by 1 base. This CDR3 has 16 amino acids. The germline V gene encodes CDR1 SGHNT and CDR2 YYREEE (reference sequence). In DNA, the CDR3 is TGTGCCAGCAGCCTAAGACTAGCGGGGGGCACAGATACGCAGTATTTT. Amino acids: CASSLRLAGGTDTQYF.

The chain links TRBV18 to TRBJ1-1, with D hard to call. V was trimmed by 3 bases and J by 1 base, leaving 9 bases between them. Germline assignment: CDR1 KGHSH and CDR2 LQKENI. The CDR3 is 14 residues long. CDR3 loop: CASSPGGQNTEAFF. The DNA of the CDR3 is TGTGCCAGCTCACCGGGAGGGCAGAACACTGAAGCTTTCTTT.

V usage is TRBV5-1 and J usage is TRBJ2-5; 9 nucleotides line up with TRBD1. The ends lost 5 bases at V and 5 bases at J; junction bases unmatched: 10. This CDR3 has 15 residues. The germline V gene has CDR1 SGHRS and CDR2 YFSETQ. CDR3 sequence: CASREWTGVGETQYF. The CDR3 region has the DNA TGCGCCAGCAGGGAATGGACAGGGGTGGGTGAGACCCAGTACTTC. The entire variable domain, with the rest obtained from reference TRBV5-1 and TRBJ2-5, is as follows: KAGVTQTPRYLIKTRGQQVTLSCSPISGHRSVSWYQQTPGQGLQFLFEYFSETQRNKGNFPGRFSGRQFSNSRSEMNVSTLELGDSALYLCASREWTGVGETQYFGPGTRLLVL.

The V and J genes are TRBV9 and TRBJ2-5, with TRBD1 matching 7 bases. V trimming: 0 bases; J trimming: 5 bases; junction bases outside the gene matches: 16. CDR3 length: 18 amino acids. Germline V gene data show CDR1 as SGDLS and CDR2 as YYNGEE. The CDR3 reads CASSVDLGAAGGWETQYF. The CDR3 DNA follows: TGTGCCAGCAGCGTAGATTTGGGGGCGGCAGGGGGTTGGGAGACCCAGTACTTC.

The rearrangement joins TRBV5-6 to TRBJ2-7; TRBD1 agrees at 7 bases. The CDR3 contains 14 residues. J lost 1 base, V lost 4 bases, and 5 bases had no gene match. Germline-derived CDR1 and CDR2 are SGHDT and YYEEEE. CDR3: CASSPGQASYEQYF. The CDR3 coding sequence is TGTGCCAGCAGCCCCGGACAGGCATCCTACGAGCAGTACTTC.

The V gene is TRBV7-9, the J gene TRBJ2-1; 9 bases are shared with TRBD2. Unmatched junction bases numbered 8, after V lost 6 bases and J lost 5 bases. CDR3 size: 15 residues. The germline V gene encodes CDR1 SEHNR and CDR2 FQNEAQ (reference sequence). The CDR3, as DNA: TGTGCCAGCAGGGTTAGCGGGAGAACAAACAATGAGCAGTTCTTC. Translated: CASRVSGRTNNEQFF.

The chain is built from TRBV18 and TRBJ2-6, with 7 bases aligning to TRBD1. The CDR3 contains 15 residues. V trimming: 5 bases; J trimming: 4 bases; junction bases outside the gene matches: 5. Germline V gene data show CDR1 as KGHSH and CDR2 as LQKENI. CDR3 nucleotides: TGTGCCAGCTCAACAGGGGTCTCGGGGGCCAACGTCCTGACTTTC. Translating it yields CASSTGVSGANVLTF.

This chain connects TRBV5-1 to TRBJ1-1; no definite D call. In germline, CDR1 is SGHRS, CDR2 YFSETQ. The CDR3 is 15 residues long. Trimming took off 4 bases at V and 0 bases at J, with 13 bases between the two ends. In DNA form, the CDR3 reads TGCGCCAGCAGCCCCTTTCCAACGGTGAACACTGAAGCTTTCTTT. Protein: CASSPFPTVNTEAFF.

This clone was counted once. The chain carries TRBV5-1 and TRBJ1-6; TRBD1 matches at 7 bases. Trimming cost V 4 bases and J 0 bases; bases outside gene matches: 10. Germline loops: CDR1 SGHRS, CDR2 YFSETQ. This CDR3 spans 18 amino acids. The CDR3 here is CASSEGQQLPSYNSPLHF. Here the CDR3 DNA reads TGCGCCAGCAGCGAGGGACAGCAACTACCCTCCTATAATTCACCCCTCCACTTT.

This chain uses TRBV19 with TRBJ2-2; D perhaps matches TRBD1 (6 bases). Germline values: CDR1 LNHDA, CDR2 SQIVND (reference sequence). The ends were cut back, 6 bases at V and 5 bases at J, with 16 bases in the middle. CDR3 length equals 15 residues. The CDR3 protein is CASRDRYLGTGELFF. The CDR3 DNA reads TGTGCCAGTAGGGACAGATATCTTGGGACCGGGGAGCTGTTTTTT.

This clone was picked up a small number of times. The chain uses TRBV18 and TRBJ2-7; 7 bases match TRBD2. The germline V gene encodes CDR1 KGHSH and CDR2 LQKENI. There are 14 residues in the CDR3. V lost 0 bases and J lost 5; bases outside the gene matches: 4. CDR3 residues: CASSPPGRGDEQYF. DNA for the CDR3: TGTGCCAGCTCACCACCGGGGAGGGGAGACGAGCAGTACTTC.

This clone was seen only a few times. The chain joins TRBV15 to TRBJ1-6; 8 bases line up with TRBD1. The germline CDR1 and CDR2 sequences are LNHNV and YYDKDF (reference sequence). The J segment lost 7 bases and the V segment lost 1 base, leaving 9 bases of the junction unmatched. The CDR3 is made up of 17 amino acids. The CDR3 spells CATSRGGQGAKNSPLHF. CDR3 nucleotides: TGTGCCACCAGCAGAGGGGGCCAGGGGGCGAAAAATTCACCCCTCCACTTT.

V usage is TRBV19 and J usage is TRBJ2-7, with 9 positions matching TRBD1. The germline CDR1 and CDR2 sequences are LNHDA and SQIVND (reference sequence). Trimming took 3 bases from V and 5 from J; bases not matched to a gene: 5. The CDR3 loop spans 14 amino acids. CDR3 sequence (DNA): TGTGCCAGTAGTATTGACAGGGGGGACAACGAGCAGTACTTC. Amino acids: CASSIDRGDNEQYF.

CDR3 nucleotides: TGTGCCAGCAGACGGGGACAGGGAAGCACTGAAGCTTTCTTT. Residues: CASRRGQGSTEAFF. V usage is TRBV2 and J usage is TRBJ1-1; 9 bases are a match to TRBD1. Germline V gives CDR1 SNHLY, CDR2 FYNNEI. The CDR3 sequence is 14 residues long. Trimming cost V 6 bases and J 4 bases; bases outside gene matches: 6.

The chain uses TRBV2 and TRBJ1-3; D unclear. CDR3 size: 16 residues. The V gene lost 0 bases and the J gene lost 0 bases, with 9 bases spanning the gap. CDR1 and CDR2 (germline): SNHLY, FYNNEI. CDR3 DNA: TGTGCCAGCAGTGAAGCGCGGGCAGCCTCTGGAAACACCATATATTTT. Protein: CASSEARAASGNTIYF.

This clone has just a few counts. The J gene is TRBJ1-1, the V gene TRBV5-8, with D maybe TRBD1 (6 bases). The CDR3 spans 15 residues. From germline, CDR1 is SGHTS and CDR2 YDEGEE. V lost 2 bases and J 5 bases, leaving 16 bases between the germline ends. The CDR3 here is CASSLYRVLGTEAFF. The CDR3 region has the DNA TGTGCCAGCAGCTTATACAGGGTGTTAGGGACTGAAGCTTTCTTT.

Only one count was recorded for this clone. The chain joins TRBV5-1 to TRBJ1-1; TRBD1 might be the D (5 bases). CDR3 length: 13 residues. CDR1 SGHRS and CDR2 YFSETQ come from the germline V gene. With 4 bases removed from V and 6 bases from J, the gap between germline ends came to 13 bases. Here the CDR3 reads CASSNQGRSEAFF. The CDR3, as DNA: TGCGCCAGCAGCAATCAGGGTCGGTCTGAAGCTTTCTTT.

By share of the sample, this clone is medium-sized. This chain joins TRBV5-8 and TRBJ1-1, with 7 bases matching TRBD1. This CDR3 comprises 14 residues. Germline CDR1 and CDR2: SGHTS and YDEGEE. V dropped 3 bases and J dropped 0; count of bases not matched to a gene: 2. The CDR3 nucleotides read TGTGCCAGCAGCTGGGACAGCATGAACACTGAAGCTTTCTTT. It encodes CASSWDSMNTEAFF.